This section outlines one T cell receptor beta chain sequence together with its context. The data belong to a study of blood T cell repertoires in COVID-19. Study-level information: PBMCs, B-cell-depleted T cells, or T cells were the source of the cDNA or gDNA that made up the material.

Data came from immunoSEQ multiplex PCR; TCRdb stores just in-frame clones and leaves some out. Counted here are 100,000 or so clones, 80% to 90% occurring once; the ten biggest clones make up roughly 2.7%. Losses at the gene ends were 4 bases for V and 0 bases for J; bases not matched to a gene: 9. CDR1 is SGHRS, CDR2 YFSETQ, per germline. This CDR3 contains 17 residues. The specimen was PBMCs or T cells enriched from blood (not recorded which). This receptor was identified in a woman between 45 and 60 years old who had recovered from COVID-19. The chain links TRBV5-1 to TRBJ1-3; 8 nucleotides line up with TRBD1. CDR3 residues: CASSPLGQVFSGNTIYF. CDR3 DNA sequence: TGCGCCAGCAGCCCCCTGGGACAGGTATTCTCTGGAAACACCATATATTTT.